The 32 T cell receptor beta chains below were found in one sample sequenced in a study of CD8+CD57+ T cells in acquired aplastic anemia. According to the study, genomic DNA was the template for TCR beta VDJ and CDR3 profiling. One entry per CDR3 protein, called by TCRdb with MiXCR from the reads. The data show 150,000 to 180,000 distinct CDR3 sequences, over 50% seen once. It was patients with CD8+CD57+ cell expansion by flow cytometry who were chosen for sequencing. Sequencing was performed on sorted CD4+, CD8+, or CD8+CD57+ T cells (not recorded which) from PBMCs. The receptors derive from a human donor with aplastic anemia.

This sequence joins TRBV2 and TRBJ2-7; TRBD1 matches 7 bases. Trimming took 10 bases from V and 3 from J; bases not matched to a gene: 12. Germline V gene lookup returns CDR1 SNHLY and CDR2 FYNNEI. CDR3 length equals 14 residues. CDR3 in amino acids: CATRGMADGYEQYF. The DNA of the CDR3 is TGTGCCACCAGGGGGATGGCTGACGGCTACGAGCAGTACTTC.

The chain is built from TRBV7-3 and TRBJ2-3, with D possibly TRBD1 on 6 matching bases. V was clipped by 6 bases and J by 1 base, with 11 bases between them. The CDR3 runs to 14 residues. Germline assignment: CDR1 SGHTA and CDR2 FQGTGA. The DNA for the CDR3 is TGTGCCAGCAGACCGGCAGGGGGCACAGATACGCAGTATTTT. It is translated as CASRPAGGTDTQYF.

With regard to this clonotype: A much larger clone sits a single nucleotide away, making a read error possible. The CDR3 ends on some other residue instead of the conserved phenylalanine or tryptophan, so this is likely a read error. V usage is TRBV13 and J usage is TRBJ2-7, with a tentative D call TRBD2 (5 bases). V lost 5 bases to trimming and J lost 3 bases, with 11 bases between them. The CDR3 has 13 residues. Germline assignment: CDR1 PRHDT and CDR2 FYEKMQ (reference sequence). The CDR3 reads CASSPPGLYEQYL. As DNA, the CDR3 is TGTGCCAGCAGCCCCCCCGGACTCTACGAGCAGTACCTC.

This clonotype has a handful of counts. This chain joins TRBV10-3 and TRBJ2-1; 11 bases are a match to TRBD2. CDR1 is ENHRY and CDR2 is SYGVKD in the germline V gene. This CDR3 has 17 residues. V was pared by 5 bases and J by 5 bases, with 11 bases of the junction left unmatched. CDR3 coding DNA: TGTGCCATCAGTTTGATAGCGGGAGGGTATTCCCACAATGAGCAGTTCTTC. The encoded protein is CAISLIAGGYSHNEQFF.

This clonotype was seen repeatedly, ten times or more. V and J are TRBV14 and TRBJ1-2; no definite D call. There are 13 residues in the CDR3. Germline CDR1 SGHDN, CDR2 FVKESK. V dropped 1 base and J dropped 6 bases, with 9 bases sitting between them. In DNA, the CDR3 is TGTGCCAGCAGCCAAGGGAGGTCCGATGGCTACACCTTC. This gives the protein CASSQGRSDGYTF. Using reference TRBV14 and TRBJ1-2 for the parts outside the CDR3, the full variable domain is EAGVTQFPSHSVIEKGQTVTLRCDPISGHDNLYWYRRVMGKEIKFLLHFVKESKQDESGMPNNRFLAERTGGTYSTLKVQPAELEDSGVYFCASSQGRSDGYTFGSGTRLTVV.

This chain uses TRBV11-2 with TRBJ1-1; perhaps TRBD1 as D (6 bases). Germline assignment: CDR1 SGHAT and CDR2 FQNNGV. V was clipped by 4 bases and J by 5 bases, with 20 bases between them. The CDR3 runs to 16 residues. The CDR3 coding sequence is TGTGCCAGCAGCTCTCCGGGTAGGGGGTCGGAAACTGAAGCTTTCTTT. Its translation: CASSSPGRGSETEAFF.

This clonotype was observed a handful of times. The chain uses TRBV10-1 and TRBJ2-5; D might be TRBD2 (5 bases). The CDR3 is 13 amino acids. V lost 3 bases and J 5 bases, leaving 10 bases between the germline ends. Germline CDR1 reads WNHNN; CDR2 reads SYGVQD (reference sequence). CDR3 in amino acids: CASSDTGIETQYF. DNA of the CDR3: TGCGCCAGCAGTGATACGGGAATCGAGACCCAGTACTTC.

This clonotype appeared many times. The chain couples TRBV7-2 to TRBJ2-5, with D perhaps TRBD2 (5 bases). V dropped 0 bases and J dropped 5 bases, with 10 bases sitting between them. The CDR3 totals 14 residues. The germline V gene has CDR1 SGHTA and CDR2 FQGNSA. CDR3 region: CASSLAGEYETQYF. CDR3 nucleotides: TGTGCCAGCAGCTTAGCCGGGGAGTACGAGACCCAGTACTTC.

The rearrangement uses TRBV19 and TRBJ2-2; TRBD2 aligns across 9 bases. J was trimmed by 3 bases and V by 6 bases; bases with no gene match: 5. Per the germline V gene, CDR1 is LNHDA and CDR2 is SQIVND (reference sequence). The CDR3 consists of 15 residues. This chain's CDR3 is CASSPASGDTGELFF. The CDR3 coding sequence is TGTGCCAGTAGCCCGGCTAGCGGGGACACCGGGGAGCTGTTTTTT.

The chain links TRBV2 to TRBJ2-7; D is uncertain. Germline CDR1 reads SNHLY; CDR2 reads FYNNEI. Trimming removed 3 bases from V and 0 bases from J, with 6 bases in between. The CDR3 runs to 13 residues. This chain's CDR3 is CASSDRFSYEQYF. The DNA of the CDR3 is TGTGCCAGCAGTGATCGTTTCTCCTACGAGCAGTACTTC.

The V call is TRBV29-1, the J call TRBJ2-1; the D gene could be TRBD1 or TRBD2 (5 bases each). The CDR3 is 15 residues long. Trimming left V 7 bases short and J 3 bases short, with 19 bases between. The germline gives CDR1 SQVTM, CDR2 ANQGSEA. The CDR3 DNA follows: TGCAGCGCTTTGCCGGGGCCTGCGGTCTACAATGAGCAGTTCTTC. Its translation: CSALPGPAVYNEQFF.

The V gene is TRBV11-1, the J gene TRBJ2-1; TRBD2 agrees at 8 bases. Trimming cost V 5 bases and J 5 bases; bases outside gene matches: 11. The CDR3 spans 16 residues. Germline CDR1 and CDR2: SGHAT and FQDESV (reference sequence). The CDR3 is CASSAPGSGDHNEQFF. CDR3 DNA: TGTGCCAGCAGCGCCCCTGGTAGCGGGGACCACAATGAGCAGTTCTTC.

This clonotype was seen a few times. The chain joins TRBV28 to TRBJ2-7; D is undetermined. The CDR3 consists of 15 residues. Trimming took off 5 bases at V and 5 bases at J, with 19 bases between the two ends. Germline CDR1 MDHEN, CDR2 SYDVKM. CDR3 DNA sequence: TGTGCCAGCAGTGGTATCAGTTTAGTAGCCCACGAGCAGTACTTC. As protein: CASSGISLVAHEQYF.

This clonotype has a count of ten or more. The chain joins TRBV6-1 to TRBJ2-7; 7 bases match TRBD2. This CDR3 contains 15 residues. With V trimmed by 2 bases and J by 1 base, 5 bases remained unmatched. The germline V gene has CDR1 MNHNS and CDR2 SASEGT. CDR3 DNA: TGTGCCAGCAGTGAACGGTTGGGGGGGTCCTACGAGCAGTACTTC. As protein: CASSERLGGSYEQYF.

The chain employs TRBV30 and TRBJ1-6, with D tentatively TRBD1 (6 bases). Trimming left V 0 bases short and J 4 bases short, with 13 bases between. The CDR3 has 16 residues. Germline assignment: CDR1 GTSNPN and CDR2 SVGIG (reference sequence). The CDR3 coding sequence is TGTGCCTGGAGTGTACGGGGGCAGTCATATAATTCACCCCTCCACTTT. This sequence encodes CAWSVRGQSYNSPLHF.

Points on this clonotype: This may stem from a read error, because a much larger clone lies one nucleotide away. The chain joins TRBV4-3 to TRBJ1-1; 8 nucleotides agree with TRBD1. The CDR3 is made up of 15 amino acids. CDR1 and CDR2 (germline): LGHNA, YSLEER. The CDR3 here is CASSQDRALITKAFF. The CDR3 DNA sequence: TGCGCCAGCAGCCAGGACAGGGCCCTGATCACTAAAGCTTTCTTT.

Only a few counts were recorded for this clonotype. A much larger clone differs by one base, so this may be a read error. The chain joins TRBV5-6 to TRBJ1-2; 8 positions agree with TRBD1. Germline assignment: CDR1 SGHDT and CDR2 YYEEEE. This CDR3 comprises 15 residues. In nucleotides, the CDR3 is TGTGTCAGCAGCTTGGACCGGGACAGGTACTATGGCTACACCTTC. Translation gives CVSSLDRDRYYGYTF.

This clonotype was observed a few times. V and J are TRBV27 and TRBJ1-5; D gene ambiguous. The CDR3 has 13 residues. V gave up 5 bases and J gave up 0 bases, with 5 bases separating them. Germline V gene lookup returns CDR1 MNHEY and CDR2 SMNVEV (reference sequence). The DNA for the CDR3 is TGTGCCAGCAGTGCGAATAGCAATCAGCCCCAGCATTTT. It encodes CASSANSNQPQHF.

This clonotype occurred a few times. The chain has TRBV7-9 and TRBJ1-2; D ambiguous. The CDR3 consists of 12 residues. With 1 base removed from V and 6 bases from J, the gap between germline ends came to 6 bases. Germline V gene sequence: CDR1 SEHNR, CDR2 FQNEAQ (reference sequence). CDR3 bases: TGTGCCAGCAGCTTAGGAGGGAATGGCTACACCTTC. Encoded protein: CASSLGGNGYTF.

This clonotype was observed at least ten times. The rearrangement links TRBV11-2 to TRBJ2-6; D uncertain. V was pared by 0 bases and J by 0 bases, with 3 bases between. The CDR3 is made up of 15 amino acids. Germline V gene lookup returns CDR1 SGHAT and CDR2 FQNNGV. DNA for the CDR3: TGTGCCAGCAGCTTAGAGTTCTCTGGGGCCAACGTCCTGACTTTC. This translates into CASSLEFSGANVLTF.

The chain combines TRBV9 with TRBJ2-7; the D is unclear. Germline assignment: CDR1 SGDLS and CDR2 YYNGEE. The CDR3 has 15 amino acids. Deletions cut 0 bases from V and 0 bases from J, with 10 bases between. CDR3: CASSVDSGDSYEQYF. The CDR3 DNA is TGTGCCAGCAGCGTAGATAGTGGGGACTCCTACGAGCAGTACTTC.

V gene TRBV2 combines with J gene TRBJ1-6, with D possibly matching TRBD1 (6 bases). Germline CDR1 SNHLY, CDR2 FYNNEI. The CDR3 covers 14 residues. The V end lost 3 bases, the J end lost 10 bases, and 13 bases lay between the germline ends. DNA of the CDR3: TGTGCCAGCAGTGACGGGACACTAAAATCACCCCTCCACTTT. Translating gives CASSDGTLKSPLHF.

V and J are TRBV20-1 and TRBJ1-6; TRBD1 is a possible D gene (5 bases). The CDR3 is made up of 13 amino acids. Trimming shortened V by 3 bases and J by 10 bases, and 13 bases separated the two germline ends. The germline V gene encodes CDR1 DFQATT and CDR2 SNEGSKA (reference sequence). This chain's CDR3 is CSASIQGKSPLHF. CDR3 sequence (DNA): TGCAGTGCTAGTATCCAGGGCAAGTCACCCCTCCACTTT.

The rearrangement links TRBV19 to TRBJ1-2; TRBD1 is a possible D gene (6 bases). Trimming pared 6 bases from V and 5 bases from J, leaving 19 bases between. The CDR3 contains 15 residues. The germline gives CDR1 LNHDA, CDR2 SQIVND (reference sequence). The CDR3 coding sequence is TGTGCCAGTAGGAATCTACAGGGTCGGAGTTATGGCTACACCTTC. Translation gives CASRNLQGRSYGYTF.

This clonotype was seen ten or more times. The V and J genes are TRBV11-2 and TRBJ2-1; D is undetermined. The CDR3 spans 13 residues. V was shortened by 0 bases and J by 8 bases, with 8 bases between the two germline ends. CDR1 and CDR2 (germline): SGHAT, FQNNGV. The CDR3 loop reads CASSLEATDEQFF. In DNA, the CDR3 is TGTGCCAGCAGCTTAGAGGCGACTGATGAGCAGTTCTTC.

This clonotype was seen many times. This chain joins TRBV7-6 and TRBJ1-1, with a tentative D call TRBD1 (6 bases). CDR3 length: 16 residues. The germline V gene encodes CDR1 SGHVS and CDR2 FNYEAQ. The V gene lost 7 bases and the J gene lost 0 bases, with 18 bases spanning the gap. CDR3 DNA sequence: TGTGCCAGCACCCTAGGGGGGGAATTCATGAACACTGAAGCTTTCTTT. Its translation is CASTLGGEFMNTEAFF.

This clonotype has more than one count but fewer than ten. This chain joins TRBV19 and TRBJ1-5; the D is unclear. The CDR3 consists of 17 residues. V gave up 3 bases and J gave up 0 bases, with 15 bases separating them. Per germline, CDR1 LNHDA and CDR2 SQIVND (reference sequence). DNA for the CDR3: TGTGCCAGTAGTATTACGTCGCCGGCCTATAGCAATCAGCCCCAGCATTTT. Protein: CASSITSPAYSNQPQHF.

In its sample, this clonotype was seen a few times. The chain links TRBV20-1 to TRBJ1-2; possible D gene TRBD1, 5 bases. CDR1 and CDR2 from the germline V gene are DFQATT and SNEGSKA (reference sequence). CDR3 length: 16 residues. Trimming left V 3 bases short and J 3 bases short, with 20 bases between. The CDR3 DNA sequence: TGCAGTGCTAGTGACCCCCAGGGAGGGTGGGACTATGGCTACACCTTC. It encodes CSASDPQGGWDYGYTF.

The rearrangement links TRBV6-1 to TRBJ2-7, with 10 bases aligning to TRBD1. Trimming removed 4 bases from V and 6 bases from J; junction bases left unmatched: 9. CDR1 and CDR2 (germline): MNHNS, SASEGT. The CDR3 is made up of 15 amino acids. DNA of the CDR3: TGTGCCAGCAGTGCGCCCGGGACAGGGGAGTTCGAGCAGTACTTC. Encoded protein: CASSAPGTGEFEQYF.

This clonotype was observed many times. The rearrangement uses TRBV2 and TRBJ2-4; D is possibly TRBD2 (5 bases). This CDR3 contains 14 residues. Germline V gene sequence: CDR1 SNHLY, CDR2 FYNNEI. The V end was cut by 8 bases, the J end by 6 bases, with 17 bases between. The DNA of the CDR3 is TGTGCCAGCCTAGTGGGTAGCGAGGGAAACATTCAGTACTTC. Translating it yields CASLVGSEGNIQYF.

The sample holds many counts of this clonotype. This chain joins TRBV7-9 and TRBJ2-5; no clear D gene. Germline loops: CDR1 SEHNR, CDR2 FQNEAQ (reference sequence). The CDR3 totals 11 residues. With 7 bases removed from V and 3 bases from J, the gap between germline ends came to 6 bases. The CDR3 loop is CASTDEETQYF. The CDR3 DNA sequence: TGTGCCAGCACCGACGAAGAGACCCAGTACTTC.

This chain joins TRBV5-8 and TRBJ2-3, with 9 bases aligning to TRBD2. Germline trimming cut 6 bases from V and 6 bases from J; bases unmatched to any gene: 5. The CDR3 has 13 residues. Germline CDR1 reads SGHTS; CDR2 reads YDEGEE. Written as DNA, the CDR3 is TGTGCCAGCAATAGCGGGAGTGGGGATACGCAGTATTTT. As protein: CASNSGSGDTQYF.